Sequencing of this T cell receptor beta chain was carried out in a study of blood T cell repertoires in COVID-19. Assay: immunoSEQ multiplex PCR; the TCRdb copy retains only in-frame clones and omits some. The sample gives fewer than 350,000 clones, about 85% of which show up once; approximately 1.9% is in the top ten. The CDR3 consists of 11 residues. With 5 bases removed from V and 5 bases from J, the gap between germline ends came to 6 bases. CDR1 is GTSNPN and CDR2 is SVGIG in the germline V gene (reference sequence). The sequenced sample was PBMCs or T cells enriched from blood (not recorded which). The chain recombines TRBV30 with TRBJ2-2; D is uncertain. This TCR was sampled from a woman in her twenties or thirties who had been exposed to COVID-19. The CDR3 reads CAWGRTGELFF. CDR3 DNA: TGTGCCTGGGGTCGGACCGGGGAGCTGTTTTTT.